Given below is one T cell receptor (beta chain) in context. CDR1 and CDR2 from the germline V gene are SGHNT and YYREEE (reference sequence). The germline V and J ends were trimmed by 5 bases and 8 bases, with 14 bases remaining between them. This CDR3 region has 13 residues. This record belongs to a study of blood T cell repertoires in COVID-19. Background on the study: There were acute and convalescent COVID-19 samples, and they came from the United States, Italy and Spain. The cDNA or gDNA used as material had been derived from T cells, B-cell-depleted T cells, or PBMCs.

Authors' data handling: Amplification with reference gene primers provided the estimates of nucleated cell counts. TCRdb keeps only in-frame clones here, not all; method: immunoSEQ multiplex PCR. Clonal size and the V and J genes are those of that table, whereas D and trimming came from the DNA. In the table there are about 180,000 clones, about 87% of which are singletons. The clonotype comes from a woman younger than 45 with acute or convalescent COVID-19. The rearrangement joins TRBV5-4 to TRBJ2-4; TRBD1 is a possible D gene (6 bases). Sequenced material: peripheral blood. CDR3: CASSTTGTDIQYF. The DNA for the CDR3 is TGTGCCAGCAGTACCACAGGGACGGACATTCAGTACTTC. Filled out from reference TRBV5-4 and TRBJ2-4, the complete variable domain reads ETGVTQSPTHLIKTRGQQVTLRCSSQSGHNTVSWYQQALGQGPQFIFQYYREEENGRGNFPPRFSGLQFPNYSSELNVNALELDDSALYLCASSTTGTDIQYFGAGTRLSVL.